Below, 26 T cell receptor beta chains from the same sample are listed, as sequenced in a study of shared clonotypes between healthy human individuals. Here immunoSEQ multiplex PCR was the method, and the copy in TCRdb shows in-frame clones only, minus some. The sample has more than 850,000 clones; 75% to 80% are singletons. The material sequenced was memory CD4+ T cells from PBMCs. Subset described: CD45RA-negative fraction. Receptors originate from a man aged 18 to 29 in good health. Some clones in this sample may be carry-over from other donors' samples.

V is TRBV28 and J is TRBJ1-1; D unclear. CDR3 length equals 14 residues. CDR1 and CDR2 from the germline V gene are MDHEN and SYDVKM. V lost 5 bases to trimming and J lost 4 bases, with 14 bases between them. CDR3 bases: TGTGCCAGCAGTATAGACGGGAGAACCACTGAAGCTTTCTTT. Amino acid sequence: CASSIDGRTTEAFF.

This CDR3 is CASSPTHSDPSIQYF. The CDR3 DNA reads as TGTGCCAGCAGCCCCACCCATTCGGACCCCAGCATTCAGTACTTC. The chain couples TRBV4-2 to TRBJ2-4; D unclear. This CDR3 spans 15 amino acids. Trimming left V 4 bases short and J 9 bases short, with 19 bases between. Germline V lookup: CDR1 LGHNA, CDR2 YNFKEQ.

Comment on this clone: Other nucleotide sequences from this sample produce the same CDR3. This rearrangement joins TRBV18 to TRBJ1-5; unclear D gene. This CDR3 region has 13 residues. Germline loops: CDR1 KGHSH, CDR2 LQKENI. V gave up 4 bases and J gave up 5 bases, with 9 bases separating them. The CDR3 region is CASSQGRDQPQHF. The CDR3 region has the DNA TGTGCCAGCTCACAGGGTAGGGATCAGCCCCAGCATTTT. Full variable domain (rest looked up from reference TRBV18 and TRBJ1-5): NAGVMQNPRHLVRRRGQEARLRCSPMKGHSHVYWYRQLPEEGLKFMVYLQKENIIDESGMPKERFSAEFPKEGPSILRIQQVVRGDSAAYFCASSQGRDQPQHFGDGTRLSIL.

On this clone itself: The DNA is left out, because the CDR3 cannot be placed on it with certainty; the CDR3 is given as TCRdb lists it. This chain connects TRBV19 to TRBJ2-1; TRBD2 is the table's D call, not checked against the DNA. CDR1 is LNHDA, CDR2 SQIVND, per germline (reference sequence). The CDR3 spans 15 amino acids, including both terminal residues. This CDR3 is CASTSVRESVNEQFF.

The gene calls are TRBV5-1 and TRBJ2-7; TRBD1 might be the D (5 bases). The CDR3 length is 14 residues. Trimming took 0 bases from V and 5 from J, leaving 12 bases between them. CDR1 and CDR2 from the germline V gene are SGHRS and YFSETQ. The CDR3: CASSLGQRRHEQYF. The DNA for the CDR3 is TGCGCCAGCAGCTTGGGACAGCGTAGGCACGAGCAGTACTTC. Together with reference TRBV5-1 and TRBJ2-7, the CDR3 gives the full variable domain: KAGVTQTPRYLIKTRGQQVTLSCSPISGHRSVSWYQQTPGQGLQFLFEYFSETQRNKGNFPGRFSGRQFSNSRSEMNVSTLELGDSALYLCASSLGQRRHEQYFGPGTRLTVT.

CDR3 in amino acids: CASSLARIIGETQYF. Written as DNA, the CDR3 is TGCGCCAGCAGCTTGGCCAGAATCATAGGAGAGACCCAGTACTTC. The genes are TRBV5-1 and TRBJ2-5; no firm D call. The CDR3 runs 15 residues. V was pared by 0 bases and J by 4 bases, with 13 bases between. Germline V gene sequence: CDR1 SGHRS, CDR2 YFSETQ.

V is TRBV7-9 and J is TRBJ1-2; 9 nucleotides agree with TRBD1. V trimming: 4 bases; J trimming: 8 bases; junction bases outside the gene matches: 17. The germline gives CDR1 SEHNR, CDR2 FQNEAQ (reference sequence). The CDR3 consists of 17 residues. CDR3 DNA: TGTGCCAGCAGCTCCCCAGCCGGGGGACAGGGAGGATTCGGCTACACCTTC. Amino acid sequence: CASSSPAGGQGGFGYTF.

This rearrangement joins TRBV18 to TRBJ2-1, with 10 bases aligning to TRBD2. The CDR3 consists of 16 residues. The V segment lost 2 bases and the J segment 2 bases; nucleotides outside the gene matches: 3. CDR1 and CDR2 from the germline V gene are KGHSH and LQKENI. The CDR3 is CASSPLAGGAYNEQFF. DNA of the CDR3: TGTGCCAGCTCACCATTAGCGGGAGGAGCCTACAATGAGCAGTTCTTC.

The sample holds one count of this clone. This chain joins TRBV7-9 and TRBJ2-1, with a weak D call TRBD2 (5 bases). There are 14 residues in the CDR3. The germline V gene encodes CDR1 SEHNR and CDR2 FQNEAQ (reference sequence). V was pared by 5 bases and J by 4 bases, with 12 bases between. CDR3 amino acids: CASSPLAEYNEQFF. The CDR3 coding sequence is TGTGCCAGCAGCCCTCTAGCAGAATACAATGAGCAGTTCTTC. The whole variable domain, filled in from reference TRBV7-9 and TRBJ2-1, reads DTGVSQNPRHKITKRGQNVTFRCDPISEHNRLYWYRQTLGQGPEFLTYFQNEAQLEKSRLLSDRFSAERPKGSFSTLEIQRTEQGDSAMYLCASSPLAEYNEQFFGPGTRLTVL.

The chain recombines TRBV6-1 with TRBJ2-7; the match to TRBD1 covers 8 bases. The V segment lost 2 bases and the J segment 0 bases; nucleotides outside the gene matches: 3. From germline, CDR1 is MNHNS and CDR2 SASEGT. The CDR3 contains 15 residues. The CDR3, as DNA: TGTGCCAGCAGTGAACGGACAGGGCGCTCCTACGAGCAGTACTTC. Protein product: CASSERTGRSYEQYF.

Comments on this clone: The same CDR3 is also encoded by other DNA sequences in this sample. This sequence joins TRBV6-5 and TRBJ1-1; tentative D call: TRBD1 (5 bases). V lost 1 base to trimming and J lost 5 bases, with 8 bases between them. The CDR3 totals 13 residues. Germline V CDR1 and CDR2: MNHEY, SVGAGI. The CDR3 is CASSYFGGTEAFF. Written as DNA, the CDR3 is TGTGCCAGCAGTTACTTCGGGGGTACTGAAGCTTTCTTT.

V gene TRBV7-9 combines with J gene TRBJ2-5, with D perhaps matching TRBD1 (6 bases). Germline assignment: CDR1 SEHNR and CDR2 FQNEAQ (reference sequence). The V end lost 5 bases, the J end lost 3 bases, and 19 bases lay between the germline ends. This CDR3 comprises 16 residues. The CDR3 bases are TGTGCCAGCAGCCCCCATTTCCGAACAGGGAAAGAGACCCAGTACTTC. The encoded protein is CASSPHFRTGKETQYF.

The gene calls are TRBV5-1 and TRBJ2-2, with 9 bases fitting TRBD1. V lost 0 bases to trimming and J lost 5 bases; unmatched junction nucleotides: 5. Per germline, CDR1 SGHRS and CDR2 YFSETQ. The CDR3 has 16 residues. The CDR3 coding sequence is TGCGCCAGCAGCTTGGTTGGGACAGGGTTTACCGGGGAGCTGTTTTTT. It encodes CASSLVGTGFTGELFF.

The chain links TRBV30 to TRBJ1-4; 8 bases agree with TRBD1. V gave up 3 bases and J gave up 0 bases; unmatched junction bases: 6. This CDR3 is 16 amino acids long. Germline V gene data show CDR1 as GTSNPN and CDR2 as SVGIG (reference sequence). For the CDR3, the DNA is TGTGCCTGGAGGGCAGGGGGCTCTGCAACTAATGAAAAACTGTTTTTT. Its protein product is CAWRAGGSATNEKLFF.

This clone was seen just once. The chain carries TRBV28 and TRBJ2-4; TRBD2 matches at 10 bases. The V segment lost 1 base and the J segment 7 bases; nucleotides outside the gene matches: 4. Germline V gene sequence: CDR1 MDHEN, CDR2 SYDVKM. The CDR3 sequence is 15 residues long. The CDR3 sequence: CASSLSSGRSNIQYF. The CDR3 DNA reads TGTGCCAGCAGTTTATCTAGCGGGAGATCGAACATTCAGTACTTC.

In this sample, this clone turned up once. This chain uses TRBV6-6 with TRBJ1-1; D remains unclear. V gave up 4 bases and J gave up 3 bases, with 12 bases separating them. Germline V gene sequence: CDR1 MNHNY, CDR2 SVGAGI (reference sequence). The CDR3 runs 14 residues. Here the CDR3 DNA reads TGTGCCAGCAGTTTTCGCGGGGTGGACACTGAAGCTTTCTTT. Translation gives CASSFRGVDTEAFF.

The gene calls are TRBV6-1 and TRBJ2-7, with D possibly being TRBD1 (5 bases). V was shortened by 6 bases and J by 6 bases, with 12 bases between the two germline ends. Germline values: CDR1 MNHNS, CDR2 SASEGT. The CDR3 extends over 12 amino acids. CDR3 sequence (DNA): TGTGCCAGCAGGGCCTCAGGGATCGAGCAGTACTTC. Encoded protein: CASRASGIEQYF.

Concerning this clone itself: A read error is the likely source, as a far larger clone sits one nucleotide away. V and J are TRBV11-2 and TRBJ2-2, with a possible D match to TRBD2 (6 bases). Trimming left V 5 bases short and J 4 bases short, with 17 bases between. This CDR3 has 16 amino acids. CDR1 and CDR2 (germline): SGHAT, FQNNGV. CDR3 sequence: CASSTAGPSGTGELFF. The CDR3 DNA follows: TGTGCCAGCAGCACGGCGGGGCCGAGTGGCACCGGGGAGCTGTTTTTT.

This rearrangement joins TRBV7-2 to TRBJ1-2; D remains ambiguous. CDR3 size: 12 residues. Trimming took 2 bases from V and 4 from J, leaving 5 bases between them. The germline gives CDR1 SGHTA, CDR2 FQGNSA. CDR3 nucleotide sequence: TGTGCCAGCAGCTTATCCAGCTATGGCTACACCTTC. Translated, it gives CASSLSSYGYTF.

V is TRBV14 and J is TRBJ2-7; D may be TRBD1 (6 bases). The CDR3 sequence is 17 residues long. Germline lookup yields CDR1 SGHDN and CDR2 FVKESK. V lost 0 bases and J lost 7, with 22 bases in between. The CDR3 DNA reads TGTGCCAGCAGCCAAGACGCTGTGGGCAACAGGGCTTGGGAGCAGTACTTC. Protein sequence: CASSQDAVGNRAWEQYF.

The rearrangement links TRBV5-8 to TRBJ1-5, with 7 bases that match TRBD1. This CDR3 contains 14 residues. CDR1 is SGHTS, CDR2 YDEGEE, per germline. V lost 2 bases to trimming and J lost 7 bases; unmatched junction nucleotides: 6. CDR3 DNA sequence: TGTGCCAGCAGCTTACGACAGGGACGGCAGCCCCAGCATTTT. This encodes CASSLRQGRQPQHF.

The rearrangement uses TRBV29-1 and TRBJ2-1; 8 bases fit TRBD2. Germline lookup yields CDR1 SQVTM and CDR2 ANQGSEA. The CDR3 covers 14 residues. The trim removed 2 bases at V and 9 bases at J, leaving 9 bases unmatched. The DNA of the CDR3 is TGCAGCGTTGAAAAGGGACTAGTTGACGGTGAGCAGTTCTTC. Translation: CSVEKGLVDGEQFF.

The J gene is TRBJ1-1, the V gene TRBV19, with unresolved D. This CDR3 comprises 14 residues. Germline lookup yields CDR1 LNHDA and CDR2 SQIVND (reference sequence). The ends were cut back, 0 bases at V and 2 bases at J, with 7 bases in the middle. The CDR3 DNA is TGTGCCAGTAGTATAGACAGGATTAACACTGAAGCTTTCTTT. Its protein product is CASSIDRINTEAFF.

This chain links TRBV7-8 with TRBJ1-1, with a tentative D call TRBD1 (6 bases). Between the trimmed V and J ends, which lost 5 bases and 11 bases, there was a span of 21 bases. Germline V gives CDR1 SGHVS, CDR2 FQNEAQ. The length of the CDR3 is 14 residues. CDR3 in amino acids: CASSPQPDRRWAFF. DNA for the CDR3: TGTGCCAGCAGCCCCCAACCTGACAGGCGCTGGGCTTTCTTT.

This clone was observed a few times. The genes are TRBV6-5 and TRBJ1-1; a possible D gene is TRBD1 (5 bases). This CDR3 region has 14 residues. Germline values: CDR1 MNHEY, CDR2 SVGAGI. Trimming left V 2 bases short and J 4 bases short, with 11 bases between. The CDR3 sequence is CASSYVGPGTEAFF. In DNA form, the CDR3 reads TGTGCCAGCAGTTACGTGGGGCCGGGCACTGAAGCTTTCTTT.

This chain connects TRBV2 to TRBJ2-2; D is unclear. The CDR3 loop spans 14 amino acids. V lost 7 bases to trimming and J lost 4 bases, with 13 bases between them. The germline V gene has CDR1 SNHLY and CDR2 FYNNEI. CDR3: CASKTGSTTGELFF. The DNA of the CDR3 is TGTGCCAGCAAAACCGGGTCCACCACCGGGGAGCTGTTTTTT. The full variable domain, completed using reference TRBV2 and TRBJ2-2, is EPEVTQTPSHQVTQMGQEVILRCVPISNHLYFYWYRQILGQKVEFLVSFYNNEISEKSEIFDDQFSVERPDGSNFTLKIRSTKLEDSAMYFCASKTGSTTGELFFGEGSRLTVL.